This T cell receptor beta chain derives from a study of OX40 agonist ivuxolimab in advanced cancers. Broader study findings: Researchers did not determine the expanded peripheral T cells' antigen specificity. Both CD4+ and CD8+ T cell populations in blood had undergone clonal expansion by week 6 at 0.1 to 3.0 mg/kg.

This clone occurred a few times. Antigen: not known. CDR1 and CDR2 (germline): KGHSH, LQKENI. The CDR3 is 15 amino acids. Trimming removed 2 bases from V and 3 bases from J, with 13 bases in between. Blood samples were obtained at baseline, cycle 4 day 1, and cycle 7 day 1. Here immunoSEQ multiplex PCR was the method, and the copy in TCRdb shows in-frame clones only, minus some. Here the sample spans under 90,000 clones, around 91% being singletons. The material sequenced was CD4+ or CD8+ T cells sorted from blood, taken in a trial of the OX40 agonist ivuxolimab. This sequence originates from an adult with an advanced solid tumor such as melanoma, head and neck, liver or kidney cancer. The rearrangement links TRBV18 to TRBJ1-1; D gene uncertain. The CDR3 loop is CASSPRLESDTEAFF. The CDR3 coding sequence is TGTGCCAGCTCACCAAGGCTGGAATCGGACACTGAAGCTTTCTTT.